This T cell receptor beta chain was obtained from a study of blood T cell repertoires in COVID-19. Study overall: Specimens from acute and convalescent COVID-19 originated in the United States, Italy and Spain.

Authors' methods: From reference gene primer amplification, estimates of nucleated cell counts were derived. The repertoire was sequenced with immunoSEQ multiplex PCR; TCRdb's copy has only in-frame clones and lacks some. D and trimming were read from the DNA, whereas the V and J calls and clone size are those reported in that table. The sample carries some 420,000 clones, 85% to 90% recorded once. Participants, about 18 to 90 years old, spanned around 25 US areas. Resolution of symptoms, clearance, or two negative PCRs was present in recovered Cohort 3 donors. The sequencing sample was made of PBMCs or T cells enriched from blood (not recorded which). This TCR was sampled from a man aged 25 to 40 who had recovered from COVID-19.

CDR3 loop: CASSSRQGPFLSGNTIYF. For the CDR3, the DNA is TGTGCCAGCAGCTCGAGACAGGGCCCGTTCCTTTCTGGAAACACCATATATTTT. V usage is TRBV13 and J usage is TRBJ1-3; TRBD1 matches 7 bases. After removal of 4 bases from V and 1 base from J, the junction contained 13 bases not matched to a gene. The CDR3 sequence is 18 residues long. Germline V lookup: CDR1 PRHDT, CDR2 FYEKMQ (reference sequence).